This TCR beta chain is from a study of vaccination and CD4 T cells after COVID-19. As for the study in general: Samples taken post-COVID came a median around 3.5 months after diagnosis, ranging from 35 to 161.

Treatment of the sample: roughly 10-day PBMC culture with coronavirus spike peptide pools or control peptides (ViraFEST assay). Sequence data for DNA of cultured CD4+ T cells were generated by the Oncomine TCR Beta short-read assay. Scientists extracted genomic DNA from CD4+ T cells grown in culture. Each CDR3 protein gets one entry after TCRdb re-called the PCR reads with MiXCR. The repertoire holds about 14,000 distinct CDR3 sequences, roughly 57% seen once, with approximately 15% in the top ten. This CDR3 is 10 amino acids long. V was clipped by 6 bases and J by 7 bases, with 9 bases between them. Germline CDR1 is DFQATT and CDR2 is SNEGSKA (reference sequence). This clonotype was counted a few times. What it binds is unknown.

The gene calls are TRBV20-1 and TRBJ2-5; D unclear. This clonotype was obtained from a human donor who had recovered from COVID-19. The sample was CD4+ T cells from blood, cultured in vitro. This CDR3 is CSAALGTQYF. DNA of the CDR3: TGCAGTGCGGCCCTTGGGACCCAGTACTTC.